The 8 T cell receptor beta chains in this list originate from one sample, sequenced in a study of human thymus T cells. Only in-frame clones appear in the TCRdb table, and some are missing; sequencing was by immunoSEQ multiplex PCR. The data hold about 60,000 clones, with roughly 94% observed a single time. Source material: blood. The receptors stem from a boy under two years old with a congenital heart defect but otherwise immunologically healthy.

This clone has a single count. The chain links TRBV18 to TRBJ2-4; TRBD1 matches 9 bases. V was clipped by 3 bases and J by 5 bases; unmatched bases: 5. The CDR3 has 15 amino acids. Germline V lookup: CDR1 KGHSH, CDR2 LQKENI. DNA for the CDR3: TGTGCCAGCTCACCGACAGGGGGTTGGGAAAACATTCAGTACTTC. Protein: CASSPTGGWENIQYF. The full variable domain, completed using reference TRBV18 and TRBJ2-4, is NAGVMQNPRHLVRRRGQEARLRCSPMKGHSHVYWYRQLPEEGLKFMVYLQKENIIDESGMPKERFSAEFPKEGPSILRIQQVVRGDSAAYFCASSPTGGWENIQYFGAGTRLSVL.

V usage is TRBV4-1 and J usage is TRBJ2-1; 10 nucleotides align to TRBD2. Per the germline V gene, CDR1 is MGHRA and CDR2 is YSYEKL. Trimming took 1 base from V and 6 from J; bases not matched to a gene: 9. There are 17 residues in the CDR3. CDR3 bases: TGCGCCAGCAGCCAAGGAAAATATAGCGGGAGGAGCAATGAGCAGTTCTTC. This sequence encodes CASSQGKYSGRSNEQFF.

The genes are TRBV28 and TRBJ1-2; no clear D. The CDR3 has 12 amino acids. The germline V gene encodes CDR1 MDHEN and CDR2 SYDVKM. The V end lost 6 bases, the J end lost 4 bases, and 9 bases lay between the germline ends. This CDR3 is CASSPGGYGYTF. The CDR3 DNA sequence: TGTGCCAGCAGCCCGGGCGGCTATGGCTACACCTTC.

The chain recombines TRBV10-1 with TRBJ1-1; D uncertain. This CDR3 region has 13 residues. Germline assignment: CDR1 WNHNN and CDR2 SYGVQD (reference sequence). The V end was cut by 0 bases, the J end by 5 bases, with 7 bases between. As DNA, the CDR3 is TGCGCCAGCAGTGAGTCAACGATTACTGAAGCTTTCTTT. The encoded protein is CASSESTITEAFF.

The chain couples TRBV6-1 to TRBJ2-7, with TRBD2 identical over 9 bases. Germline loops: CDR1 MNHNS, CDR2 SASEGT. The CDR3 has 14 residues. V gave up 2 bases and J gave up 9 bases; unmatched junction bases: 8. CDR3 bases: TGTGCCAGCAGTGAAATTCGAGCGGGGGGTTCGCAGTACTTC. Protein product: CASSEIRAGGSQYF.

This CDR3 is CAISRLGGVHSYEQYF. The DNA of the CDR3 is TGTGCCATCAGCCGTCTGGGCGGGGTCCACTCCTACGAGCAGTACTTC. The genes are TRBV10-3 and TRBJ2-7; tentatively, D is TRBD2 (6 bases). Per germline, CDR1 ENHRY and CDR2 SYGVKD. Trimming left V 6 bases short and J 0 bases short, with 18 bases between. This CDR3 is built from 16 residues.

This clone was found once. The chain recombines TRBV6-6 with TRBJ1-1; 8 bases are shared with TRBD1. Germline CDR1 and CDR2: MNHNY and SVGAGI (reference sequence). V was clipped by 3 bases and J by 8 bases; unmatched bases: 8. The CDR3 extends over 14 amino acids. The CDR3 sequence: CASSYGGQVLEAFF. CDR3 DNA: TGTGCCAGCAGTTATGGGGGACAGGTGTTAGAAGCTTTCTTT.

The CDR3 coding sequence is TGTGCCAGCAGCAACAGGGAACGCACTGAAGCTTTCTTT. Its translation is CASSNRERTEAFF. The chain employs TRBV21-1 and TRBJ1-1; TRBD1, as called in the table, went unchecked against the DNA. TRBV21-1 is designated a pseudogene. The CDR3 runs 13 residues.